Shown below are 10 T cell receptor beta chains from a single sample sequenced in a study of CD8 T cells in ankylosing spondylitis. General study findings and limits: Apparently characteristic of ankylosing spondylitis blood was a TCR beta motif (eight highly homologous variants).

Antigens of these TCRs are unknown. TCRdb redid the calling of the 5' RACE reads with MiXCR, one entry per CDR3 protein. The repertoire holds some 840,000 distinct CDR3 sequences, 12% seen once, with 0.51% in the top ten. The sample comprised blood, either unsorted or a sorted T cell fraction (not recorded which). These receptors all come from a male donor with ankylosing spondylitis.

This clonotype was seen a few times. CDR3 loop: CSARDPRSGSYEQYF. The DNA for the CDR3 is TGCAGTGCTAGAGACCCCCGGTCCGGGTCCTACGAGCAGTACTTC. The genes are TRBV20-1 and TRBJ2-7; no firm D call. Trimming removed 0 bases from V and 1 base from J, with 13 bases in between. CDR1 and CDR2 from the germline V gene are DFQATT and SNEGSKA (reference sequence). This CDR3 has 15 residues.

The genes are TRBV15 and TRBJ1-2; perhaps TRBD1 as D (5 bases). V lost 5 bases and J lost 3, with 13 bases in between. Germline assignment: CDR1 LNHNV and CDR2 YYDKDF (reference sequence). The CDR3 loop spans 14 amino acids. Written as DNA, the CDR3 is TGTGCCACCAGCCGCCTGAGAGGGGACTATGGCTACACCTTC. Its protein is CATSRLRGDYGYTF.

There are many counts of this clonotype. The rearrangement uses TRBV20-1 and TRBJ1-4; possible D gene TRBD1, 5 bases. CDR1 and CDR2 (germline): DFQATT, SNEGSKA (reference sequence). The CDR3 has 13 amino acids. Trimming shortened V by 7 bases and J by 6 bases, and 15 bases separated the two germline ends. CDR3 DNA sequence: TGCAGTGTCCCGGGACGAGGGGATGAAAAACTGTTTTTT. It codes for CSVPGRGDEKLFF.

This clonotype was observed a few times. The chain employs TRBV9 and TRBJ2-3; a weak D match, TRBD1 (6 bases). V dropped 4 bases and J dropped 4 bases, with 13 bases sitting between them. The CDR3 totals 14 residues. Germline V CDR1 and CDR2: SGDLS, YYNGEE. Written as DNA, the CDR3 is TGTGCCAGCAGCCGGTCCCCAGGGGCAGATACGCAGTATTTT. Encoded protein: CASSRSPGADTQYF.

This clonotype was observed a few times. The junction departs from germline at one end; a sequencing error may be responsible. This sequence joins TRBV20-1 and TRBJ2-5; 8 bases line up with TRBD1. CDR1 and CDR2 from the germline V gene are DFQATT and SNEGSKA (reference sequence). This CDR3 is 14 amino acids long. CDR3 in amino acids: CSARADRERETQYF. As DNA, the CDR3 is TGCAGTGCCAGAGCGGACAGGGAACGAGAGACCCAGTACTTC.

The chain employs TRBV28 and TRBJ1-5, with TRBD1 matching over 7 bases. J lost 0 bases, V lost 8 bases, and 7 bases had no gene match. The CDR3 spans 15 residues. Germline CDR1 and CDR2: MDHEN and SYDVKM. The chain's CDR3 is CASGFRGDSNQPQHF. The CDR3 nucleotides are TGTGCCAGCGGATTCAGGGGGGATAGCAATCAGCCCCAGCATTTT.

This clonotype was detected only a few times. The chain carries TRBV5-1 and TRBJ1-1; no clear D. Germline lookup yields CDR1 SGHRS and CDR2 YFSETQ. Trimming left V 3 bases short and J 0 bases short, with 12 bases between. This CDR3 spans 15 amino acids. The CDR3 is CASSYSVGMNTEAFF. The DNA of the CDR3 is TGCGCCAGCAGCTACAGTGTGGGGATGAACACTGAAGCTTTCTTT. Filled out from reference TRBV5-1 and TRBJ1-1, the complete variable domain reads KAGVTQTPRYLIKTRGQQVTLSCSPISGHRSVSWYQQTPGQGLQFLFEYFSETQRNKGNFPGRFSGRQFSNSRSEMNVSTLELGDSALYLCASSYSVGMNTEAFFGQGTRLTVV.

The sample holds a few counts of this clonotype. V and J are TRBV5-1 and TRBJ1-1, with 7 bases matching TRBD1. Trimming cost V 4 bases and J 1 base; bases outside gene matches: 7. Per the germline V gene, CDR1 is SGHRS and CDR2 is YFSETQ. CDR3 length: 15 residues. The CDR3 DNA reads TGCGCCAGCAGCAGAGCCGGGACAGCGAACACTGAAGCTTTCTTT. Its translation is CASSRAGTANTEAFF.

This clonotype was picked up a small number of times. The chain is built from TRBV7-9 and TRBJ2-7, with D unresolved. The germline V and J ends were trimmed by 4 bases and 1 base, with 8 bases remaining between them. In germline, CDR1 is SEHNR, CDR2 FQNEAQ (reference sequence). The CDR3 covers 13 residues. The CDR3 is CASSYAASYEQYF. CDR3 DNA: TGTGCCAGCAGCTACGCGGCATCCTACGAGCAGTACTTC.

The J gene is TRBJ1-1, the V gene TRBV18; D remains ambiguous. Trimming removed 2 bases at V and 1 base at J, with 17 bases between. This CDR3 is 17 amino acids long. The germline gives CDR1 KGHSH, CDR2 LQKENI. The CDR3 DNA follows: TGTGCCAGCTCACCATATAGGTCCGGGGTACCGAACACTGAAGCTTTCTTT. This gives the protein CASSPYRSGVPNTEAFF.